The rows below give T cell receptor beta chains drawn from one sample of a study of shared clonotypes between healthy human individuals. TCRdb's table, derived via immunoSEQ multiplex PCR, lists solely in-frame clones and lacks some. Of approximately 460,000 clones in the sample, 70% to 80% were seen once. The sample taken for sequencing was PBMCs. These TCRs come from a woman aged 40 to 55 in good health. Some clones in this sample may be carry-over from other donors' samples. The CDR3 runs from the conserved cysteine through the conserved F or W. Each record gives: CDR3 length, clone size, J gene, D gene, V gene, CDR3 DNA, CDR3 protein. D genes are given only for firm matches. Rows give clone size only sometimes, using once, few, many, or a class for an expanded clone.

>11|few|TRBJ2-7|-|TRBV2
TGTGCCAGCTTAGCGGTGTACGAGCAGTACTTC
CASLAVYEQYF
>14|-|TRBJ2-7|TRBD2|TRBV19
TGTGCCAGTAGTGCTAGCGGGAGGGACTACGAGCAGTACTTC
CASSASGRDYEQYF
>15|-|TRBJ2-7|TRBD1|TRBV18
TGTGCCAGCTCACCAGGACAGGGGGGCCCCTACGAGCAGTACTTC
CASSPGQGGPYEQYF
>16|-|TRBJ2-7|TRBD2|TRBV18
TGTGCCAGCTCCCGTATGCCTAGCGGGAGAGTTGGGGAGCAGTACTTC
CASSRMPSGRVGEQYF
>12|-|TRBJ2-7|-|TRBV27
TGTGCCAGCAGTTTATTCGGGTACGAGCAGTACTTC
CASSLFGYEQYF
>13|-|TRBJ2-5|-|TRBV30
TGTGCCTGGAGCAGAGGGGAGTGGGAGACCCAGTACTTC
CAWSRGEWETQYF
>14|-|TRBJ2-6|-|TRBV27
TGTGCCAGCAGTTTTTCCTCTGGGGCCAACGTCCTGACTTTC
CASSFSSGANVLTF
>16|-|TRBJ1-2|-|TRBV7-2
TGTGCCAGCAGCTTAGAGGCCATGGATACTAACTATGGCTACACCTTC
CASSLEAMDTNYGYTF
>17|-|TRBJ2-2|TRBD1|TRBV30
TGTGCCTGGAGTCCTCCCAGGGGGCGCTTGTTTGCCGGGGAGCTGTTTTTT
CAWSPPRGRLFAGELFF
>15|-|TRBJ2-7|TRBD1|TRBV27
TGTGCCAGCAGTTTGCCGGGACAGGGGGTCTACGAGCAGTACTTC
CASSLPGQGVYEQYF
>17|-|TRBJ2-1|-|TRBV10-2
TGCGCCAGCAGTGAGTCGGGACGGGGACCCGAGTGGAATGAGCAGTTCTTC
CASSESGRGPEWNEQFF
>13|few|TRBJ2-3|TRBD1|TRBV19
TGTGCCAGTAGTTCGGGACAGGGGGATACGCAGTATTTT
CASSSGQGDTQYF
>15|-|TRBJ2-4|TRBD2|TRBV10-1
TGCGCCAGCGAGAGTAGCGGGACCGCCAAAAACATTCAGTACTTC
CASESSGTAKNIQYF
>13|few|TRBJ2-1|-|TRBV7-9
TGTGCCAGCAGCTTAGCACTTCAGGGCAAGCAGTTCTTC
CASSLALQGKQFF
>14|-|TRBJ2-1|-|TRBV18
TGTGCCAGCTCACCAGGGGCCAGGAACAATGAGCAGTTCTTC
CASSPGARNNEQFF
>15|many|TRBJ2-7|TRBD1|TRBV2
TGTGCCAGCAGTGAATGGGACAGGGGGCTAGTCGAGCAGTACTTC
CASSEWDRGLVEQYF
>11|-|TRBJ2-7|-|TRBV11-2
TGTGCCAGCAGCCGGGAGCTCGAGCAGTACTTC
CASSRELEQYF
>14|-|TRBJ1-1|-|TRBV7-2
TGTGCCAGCAGCCTACGGGACACCAACACTGAAGCTTTCTTT
CASSLRDTNTEAFF
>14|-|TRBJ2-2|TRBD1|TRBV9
TGTGCCAGCAGCCTCAGGGGGCAAACCGGGGAGCTGTTTTTT
CASSLRGQTGELFF
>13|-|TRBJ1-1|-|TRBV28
TGTGCCAGCAGTCCCGTACCGGGCACTGAAGCTTTCTTT
CASSPVPGTEAFF
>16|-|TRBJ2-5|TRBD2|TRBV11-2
TGTGCCAGCAGCTTAGGGGCTAGCGGGTACCAAGAGACCCAGTACTTC
CASSLGASGYQETQYF
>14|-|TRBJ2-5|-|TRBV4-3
TGCGCCAGCAGCCAACAAAATACTCAAGAGACCCAGTACTTC
CASSQQNTQETQYF
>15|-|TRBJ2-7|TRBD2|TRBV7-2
TGTGCCAGCAGCCCCCCGGGACTAGCGATGTACGAGCAGTACTTC
CASSPPGLAMYEQYF